These 28 T cell receptor beta chains were sequenced from one sample in a study of neurological immune-mediated disorders. TCRdb analysed the 5' RACE reads with MiXCR anew, one entry per CDR3 protein. The profile shows about 79,000 distinct CDR3 sequences, 12% to 15% of them singletons. The sample consisted of PBMCs. The receptors were sampled from a woman between 50 and 59 years old in good health.

Many counts were recorded for this clonotype. The J gene is TRBJ1-2, the V gene TRBV20-1; weak D call: TRBD1 (5 bases). Germline CDR1 DFQATT, CDR2 SNEGSKA (reference sequence). Trimming pared 1 base from V and 5 bases from J, leaving 17 bases between. CDR3 size: 15 residues. This chain's CDR3 is CSARGRDRSFYGYTF. The CDR3 nucleotides read TGCAGTGCTAGAGGCCGGGACCGAAGCTTTTATGGCTACACCTTC.

This clonotype was observed at least ten times. The chain couples TRBV5-1 to TRBJ2-1; 8 bases are shared with TRBD2. Per germline, CDR1 SGHRS and CDR2 YFSETQ. The V and J ends lost 6 bases and 7 bases, in that order; junction bases with no gene match: 9. The CDR3 sequence is 14 residues long. CDR3 in DNA: TGCGCCAGCAAACGAGCGGGAGAGGAAAATGAGCAGTTCTTC. Translated, it gives CASKRAGEENEQFF.

This clonotype showed up many times. The chain uses TRBV7-9 and TRBJ1-4; no definite D call. CDR1 is SEHNR and CDR2 is FQNEAQ in the germline V gene (reference sequence). Trimming left V 1 base short and J 6 bases short, with 9 bases between. The CDR3 has 14 residues. The CDR3 DNA follows: TGTGCCAGCAGCTTAGTGGTCCCAGATGAAAAACTGTTTTTT. It encodes CASSLVVPDEKLFF.

On this clonotype: A much larger clone differs from this one at a single base, so this may be a read error. The chain recombines TRBV7-3 with TRBJ2-2; 8 nucleotides agree with TRBD1. Unmatched junction bases numbered 8, after V lost 4 bases and J lost 16 bases. The germline CDR1 and CDR2 sequences are SGHTA and FQGTGA. CDR3 size: 12 residues. The CDR3 is CASSSRQGKQFF. CDR3 sequence (DNA): TGTGCCAGCAGCTCCAGACAGGGGAAGCAGTTTTTT.

At least ten counts were recorded for this clonotype. The rearrangement links TRBV3-1 to TRBJ1-1; D remains unclear. The CDR3 is 12 amino acids. Germline assignment: CDR1 LGHDT and CDR2 YNNKEL (reference sequence). Deletions cut 2 bases from V and 4 bases from J, with 5 bases between. The CDR3 coding sequence is TGTGCCAGCAGCCAACCGGGCACTGAAGCTTTCTTT. Translation gives CASSQPGTEAFF.

This clonotype was seen at least ten times. This rearrangement joins TRBV30 to TRBJ2-1, with D possibly being TRBD1 (5 bases). The CDR3 extends over 14 amino acids. V was cut by 7 bases and J by 0 bases, with 13 bases left in between. Germline lookup yields CDR1 GTSNPN and CDR2 SVGIG (reference sequence). CDR3: CAFTTDHSYNEQFF. The CDR3 DNA sequence: TGTGCCTTCACGACAGACCACTCCTACAATGAGCAGTTCTTC.

The V and J genes are TRBV29-1 and TRBJ1-1; D is unresolved. The CDR3 spans 14 residues. V dropped 7 bases and J dropped 0 bases, with 15 bases sitting between them. Germline CDR1 and CDR2: SQVTM and ANQGSEA. The CDR3 DNA reads as TGCAGCGCCCGGGTCGGGCAGATGAACACTGAAGCTTTCTTT. Its protein product is CSARVGQMNTEAFF.

This chain uses TRBV9 with TRBJ2-3, with D tentatively TRBD2 (7 bases). From germline, CDR1 is SGDLS and CDR2 YYNGEE. Trimming cost V 3 bases and J 2 bases, with 13 bases left between them. This CDR3 comprises 15 residues. The CDR3 sequence: CASSEGGALTDTQYF. The CDR3, as DNA: TGTGCCAGCAGCGAGGGGGGGGCGCTCACAGATACGCAGTATTTT. The full variable domain, with the rest looked up from reference TRBV9 and TRBJ2-3, is DSGVTQTPKHLITATGQRVTLRCSPRSGDLSVYWYQQSLDQGLQFLIQYYNGEERAKGNILERFSAQQFPDLHSELNLSSLELGDSALYFCASSEGGALTDTQYFGPGTRLTVL.

In its sample, this clonotype was seen many times. The chain recombines TRBV20-1 with TRBJ1-5; no reliable D call. Germline loops: CDR1 DFQATT, CDR2 SNEGSKA (reference sequence). The CDR3 runs to 14 residues. Trimming took off 1 base at V and 0 bases at J, with 7 bases between the two ends. The CDR3 spells CSARAVYSNQPQHF. Here the CDR3 DNA reads TGCAGTGCTAGAGCTGTGTATAGCAATCAGCCCCAGCATTTT.

This clonotype was detected many times. The chain recombines TRBV7-9 with TRBJ1-2; possibly TRBD1 for D (5 bases). Germline CDR1 is SEHNR and CDR2 is FQNEAQ (reference sequence). Trimming took 1 base from V and 2 from J, leaving 8 bases between them. There are 14 residues in the CDR3. As DNA, the CDR3 is TGTGCCAGCAGCTTAGACAGGTTCAACTATGGCTACACCTTC. Translated: CASSLDRFNYGYTF.

Regarding this clonotype: This may arise from a read error, as a much more abundant clone is one base away. V is TRBV6-6 and J is TRBJ1-2; D possibly corresponds to TRBD1 (6 bases). Per germline, CDR1 MNHNY and CDR2 SVGAGI (reference sequence). The V and J ends lost 2 bases and 7 bases respectively, with 14 bases between them. The CDR3 has 14 amino acids. CDR3 loop: CASSYPQGWGGYTF. As DNA, the CDR3 is TGTGCCAGCAGTTACCCACAGGGCTGGGGTGGCTACACCTTC.

This clonotype was recorded at least ten times. This chain uses TRBV29-1 with TRBJ2-7, with TRBD1 as a possible D gene (5 bases). The CDR3 has 13 amino acids. Trimming removed 5 bases from V and 1 base from J, with 12 bases in between. Germline V gene data show CDR1 as SQVTM and CDR2 as ANQGSEA. The CDR3 sequence: CSVYSGFSYEQYF. CDR3 DNA: TGCAGCGTTTATTCAGGGTTTTCCTACGAGCAGTACTTC.

The table lists this clonotype with many counts. The chain combines TRBV5-1 with TRBJ1-1; TRBD1 matches at 7 bases. Germline V gene lookup returns CDR1 SGHRS and CDR2 YFSETQ. CDR3 size: 15 residues. Germline trimming cut 3 bases from V and 3 bases from J; bases unmatched to any gene: 8. The CDR3 DNA sequence: TGCGCCAGCAGCTCAAGGGGGCGCGGGGACACTGAAGCTTTCTTT. It codes for CASSSRGRGDTEAFF.

This clonotype was recorded at least ten times. The chain couples TRBV9 to TRBJ2-1, with a tentative D call TRBD2 (5 bases). The CDR3 spans 16 residues. CDR1 SGDLS and CDR2 YYNGEE come from the germline V gene. Between the trimmed V and J ends, which lost 0 bases and 4 bases, there was a span of 14 bases. This CDR3 reads CASSVGISRTYNEQFF. In DNA form, the CDR3 reads TGTGCCAGCAGCGTAGGCATTAGCAGGACTTACAATGAGCAGTTCTTC.

This clonotype is categorized as medium-sized. The V gene is TRBV20-1, the J gene TRBJ1-6; D perhaps matches TRBD1 (5 bases). The ends were cut back, 3 bases at V and 6 bases at J, with 9 bases in the middle. This CDR3 is 13 amino acids long. Looked up from germline, CDR1 is DFQATT and CDR2 is SNEGSKA (reference sequence). CDR3 residues: CSARGDGNSPLHF. The DNA for the CDR3 is TGCAGTGCTAGGGGGGACGGTAATTCACCCCTCCACTTT.

This clonotype was seen ten or more times. The chain carries TRBV5-1 and TRBJ1-1; TRBD1 might be the D (6 bases). The germline CDR1 and CDR2 sequences are SGHRS and YFSETQ. This CDR3 has 14 residues. V was shortened by 2 bases and J by 1 base, with 9 bases between the two germline ends. CDR3 region: CASSLQGPNTEAFF. As DNA, the CDR3 is TGCGCCAGCAGCTTACAGGGACCGAACACTGAAGCTTTCTTT.

This clonotype showed up many times. The rearrangement uses TRBV20-1 and TRBJ2-5, with D maybe TRBD2 (6 bases). Germline V gene lookup returns CDR1 DFQATT and CDR2 SNEGSKA (reference sequence). The CDR3 runs to 15 residues. Trimming pared 3 bases from V and 1 base from J, leaving 15 bases between. CDR3 sequence reads: CSASGSHGPQETQYF. The CDR3 DNA reads as TGCAGTGCTAGCGGGAGCCACGGCCCCCAAGAGACCCAGTACTTC.

This clonotype was seen at least ten times. V and J are TRBV7-9 and TRBJ2-7; 14 bases map to TRBD2. The germline V gene has CDR1 SEHNR and CDR2 FQNEAQ (reference sequence). V shed 2 bases and J 0 bases; nucleotides not matched to a gene: 12. CDR3 length: 20 amino acids. The CDR3 spells CASSLLWGLAGERSSYEQYF. CDR3 DNA: TGTGCCAGCAGCTTATTGTGGGGACTAGCGGGGGAGAGAAGCTCCTACGAGCAGTACTTC. Full variable domain (missing parts from reference TRBV7-9 and TRBJ2-7): DTGVSQNPRHKITKRGQNVTFRCDPISEHNRLYWYRQTLGQGPEFLTYFQNEAQLEKSRLLSDRFSAERPKGSFSTLEIQRTEQGDSAMYLCASSLLWGLAGERSSYEQYFGPGTRLTVT.

As to this clonotype: This clone may be a read error of a much larger clone one base away. V and J are TRBV5-1 and TRBJ2-7; possible D gene TRBD2, 6 bases. Trimming removed 3 bases at V and 2 bases at J, with 15 bases between. The CDR3 spans 15 residues. Germline V CDR1 and CDR2: SGHRS, YFSETQ. CDR3: CASSYGGRSPYEQYF. DNA of the CDR3: TGCGCCAGCAGCTACGGGGGACGGTCCCCCTACGAGCAGTACTTC.

The table lists this clonotype with many counts. The V and J genes are TRBV11-1 and TRBJ2-5, with 9 bases aligning to TRBD1. Germline CDR1 SGHAT, CDR2 FQDESV (reference sequence). This CDR3 has 14 residues. Unmatched junction bases numbered 6, after V lost 5 bases and J lost 5 bases. CDR3 DNA: TGTGCCAGCAGCCGTGACAGGGGGTATGAGACCCAGTACTTC. Residues: CASSRDRGYETQYF.

There are many counts of this clonotype. This chain uses TRBV20-1 with TRBJ2-3; maybe TRBD2 (5 bases). This CDR3 comprises 13 residues. Germline assignment: CDR1 DFQATT and CDR2 SNEGSKA (reference sequence). The CDR3, as DNA: TGCAGCCCTTTATTTCAGAGGGCAGATACGCAGTATTTT. This translates into CSPLFQRADTQYF.

Many counts were recorded for this clonotype. This chain joins TRBV21-1 and TRBJ1-1; the table calls TRBD1, which could not be checked here. TRBV21-1 is a recognized pseudogene. The CDR3 contains 18 residues. The CDR3 reads CASRCGSVGQGVVAEAFF. The CDR3 DNA follows: TGTGCCAGCAGGTGCGGGTCGGTGGGACAGGGTGTCGTGGCTGAAGCTTTCTTT.

The chain carries TRBV5-1 and TRBJ2-5; 7 positions agree with TRBD2. Germline V lookup: CDR1 SGHRS, CDR2 YFSETQ. Trimming at V came to 9 bases and at J to 4 bases, leaving 9 bases not matched to a gene. This CDR3 is 13 amino acids long. The CDR3 loop is CAISFTGGETQYF. The CDR3 coding sequence is TGCGCCATTAGCTTCACGGGGGGAGAGACCCAGTACTTC.

By sample share, this clonotype is large. The chain recombines TRBV4-1 with TRBJ2-3; 12 bases line up with TRBD2. The CDR3 runs 16 residues. The V gene end was trimmed by 1 base and the J gene end by 6 bases; junction bases not matched to a gene: 5. Germline lookup yields CDR1 MGHRA and CDR2 YSYEKL. This CDR3 is CASSQGLAGVGDTQYF. The CDR3 nucleotides read TGCGCCAGCAGCCAAGGACTAGCGGGAGTAGGTGATACGCAGTATTTT.

This clonotype was found many times. The chain links TRBV5-1 to TRBJ2-1; D ambiguous. Between the trimmed V and J ends, which lost 4 bases and 2 bases, there was a span of 10 bases. The CDR3 has 14 residues. Germline CDR1 is SGHRS and CDR2 is YFSETQ. The CDR3 DNA reads TGCGCCAGCAGCCAGTGGGTAACCTACAATGAGCAGTTCTTC. It specifies CASSQWVTYNEQFF.

There are many counts of this clonotype. CDR3 sequence reads: CATSDHRTGGNTEAFF. CDR3 DNA: TGTGCCACCAGTGACCACCGGACAGGGGGCAACACTGAAGCTTTCTTT. The chain links TRBV24-1 to TRBJ1-1, with 11 bases that match TRBD1. After removal of 4 bases from V and 2 bases from J, the junction contained 5 bases not matched to a gene. CDR1 KGHDR and CDR2 SFDVKD come from the germline V gene. The length of the CDR3 is 16 residues.

This clonotype was found many times. The chain links TRBV5-5 to TRBJ1-4; D might be TRBD1 (6 bases). V was clipped by 4 bases and J by 8 bases, with 18 bases between them. The germline V gene encodes CDR1 SGHKS and CDR2 YYEKEE (reference sequence). This CDR3 has 15 residues. The CDR3 DNA is TGTGCCAGCAGCAGCGAGGGGGGTAGAAACGAAAAACTGTTTTTT. Translation gives CASSSEGGRNEKLFF. The whole variable domain, filled in from reference TRBV5-5 and TRBJ1-4, reads DAGVTQSPTHLIKTRGQQVTLRCSPISGHKSVSWYQQVLGQGPQFIFQYYEKEERGRGNFPDRFSARQFPNYSSELNVNALLLGDSALYLCASSSEGGRNEKLFFGSGTQLSVL.

Many counts were recorded for this clonotype. The CDR3 DNA reads as TGTGCCAGCAGCCCGACTAGCGCCACAGATACGCAGTATTTT. It translates to CASSPTSATDTQYF. V is TRBV3-1 and J is TRBJ2-3; 8 bases are a match to TRBD2. V lost 4 bases, J lost 2 bases, and 2 bases stayed unmatched. CDR1 LGHDT and CDR2 YNNKEL come from the germline V gene (reference sequence). CDR3 length: 14 amino acids.